Each of the 32 T cell receptor beta chains below was sequenced from the same sample in a study of cytomegalovirus exposure and HLA in healthy donors. Use of 60 Vbeta and 13 Jbeta primers characterized the PCR. TCRdb's table, derived via immunoSEQ multiplex PCR, lists solely in-frame clones and lacks some. The sample holds over 55,000 clones; roughly 67% are singletons and the top ten take roughly 7.6%. The sequenced material came from PBMCs. The source of these receptors is a man in his forties or fifties in good health and CMV-seropositive.

This clone was observed a handful of times. CDR3 sequence (DNA): TGCGCCAGCGGGGATTCAGGGGGCTCCTACAATGAGCAGTTCTTC. Protein product: CASGDSGGSYNEQFF. V and J are TRBV5-1 and TRBJ2-1; 7 positions match TRBD1. With V trimmed by 7 bases and J by 0 bases, 7 bases remained unmatched. The germline CDR1 and CDR2 sequences are SGHRS and YFSETQ. The CDR3 runs 15 residues. Together with reference TRBV5-1 and TRBJ2-1, the CDR3 gives the full variable domain: KAGVTQTPRYLIKTRGQQVTLSCSPISGHRSVSWYQQTPGQGLQFLFEYFSETQRNKGNFPGRFSGRQFSNSRSEMNVSTLELGDSALYLCASGDSGGSYNEQFFGPGTRLTVL.

V is TRBV6-5 and J is TRBJ1-1, with a tentative D call TRBD1 (6 bases). With 0 bases removed from V and 5 bases from J, the gap between germline ends came to 16 bases. Germline loops: CDR1 MNHEY, CDR2 SVGAGI. This CDR3 is 16 amino acids long. In nucleotides, the CDR3 is TGTGCCAGCAGTTACTCGACAGGACACGGGGGGACTGAAGCTTTCTTT. Protein: CASSYSTGHGGTEAFF.

This clone was observed a handful of times. The rearrangement uses TRBV6-7 and TRBJ1-1; maybe TRBD1 (6 bases). TRBV6-7 is an ORF, and what it does is uncertain. The CDR3 covers 17 residues. Trimming cost V 5 bases and J 0 bases, with 19 bases left between them. CDR3 sequence: CASSTPEDRLMNTEAFF. CDR3 sequence (DNA): TGTGCCAGCAGTACCCCCGAGGACAGACTCATGAACACTGAAGCTTTCTTT.

This sequence joins TRBV10-3 and TRBJ1-5, with 7 positions matching TRBD1. Germline V lookup: CDR1 ENHRY, CDR2 SYGVKD. This CDR3 region has 14 residues. V lost 4 bases and J lost 10; bases outside the gene matches: 10. CDR3 sequence (DNA): TGTGCCATCAGTGCGGGACAGAACCCAGAACCCCAGCATTTT. Translated: CAISAGQNPEPQHF.

CDR3 nucleotides: TGTGCCAGCAGCTTGGGACTAGCGGGGTACAATGAGCAGTTCTTC. Translating it yields CASSLGLAGYNEQFF. The V and J genes are TRBV7-3 and TRBJ2-1; TRBD2 matches at 13 bases. The CDR3 is 15 amino acids. Per the germline V gene, CDR1 is SGHTA and CDR2 is FQGTGA. V shed 3 bases, J shed 4 bases, and the junction held 0 bases outside the gene matches.

The sample holds a few counts of this clone. In the same sample, other DNA sequences code for this CDR3. V and J are TRBV14 and TRBJ2-2, with 8 bases fitting TRBD1. Germline V gene sequence: CDR1 SGHDN, CDR2 FVKESK. The trim removed 4 bases at V and 5 bases at J, leaving 3 bases unmatched. There are 14 residues in the CDR3. The chain's CDR3 is CASSPRTGTGELFF. The CDR3 nucleotides are TGTGCCAGCAGCCCGAGGACAGGGACCGGGGAGCTGTTTTTT.

This sequence joins TRBV30 and TRBJ2-7; D might be TRBD2 (6 bases). Germline V gene lookup returns CDR1 GTSNPN and CDR2 SVGIG (reference sequence). V lost 3 bases, J lost 4 bases, and 16 bases lay in between. The CDR3 sequence is 14 residues long. The CDR3 DNA sequence: TGTGCCTGGAGCGATTGCCGGGACTTATACGAGCAGTACTTC. Protein sequence: CAWSDCRDLYEQYF. Full variable domain (rest looked up from reference TRBV30 and TRBJ2-7): SQTIHQWPATLVQPVGSPLSLECTVEGTSNPNLYWYRQAAGRGLQLLFYSVGIGQISSEVPQNLSASRPQDRQFILSSKKLLLSDSGFYLCAWSDCRDLYEQYFGPGTRLTVT.

This clone was seen only a few times. The chain employs TRBV4-1 and TRBJ2-3; D uncertain. The CDR3 has 13 residues. The germline V and J ends were trimmed by 4 bases and 4 bases, with 9 bases remaining between them. Germline V lookup: CDR1 MGHRA, CDR2 YSYEKL. DNA of the CDR3: TGCGCCAGCAGCCTCGACACCCCAGATACGCAGTATTTT. It encodes CASSLDTPDTQYF.

There are many counts of this clone. One end of the junction is discordant with germline, which a read error may explain. V and J are TRBV29-1 and TRBJ1-1; D ambiguous. The CDR3 is made up of 10 amino acids. Germline values: CDR1 SQVTM, CDR2 ANQGSEA. DNA of the CDR3: TGCAGCGTGGCCCACACGGAAGCTTTCTTT. Its translation: CSVAHTEAFF.

The chain combines TRBV6-6 with TRBJ2-1; TRBD2 is a possible D gene (6 bases). The CDR3 extends over 16 amino acids. Germline assignment: CDR1 MNHNY and CDR2 SVGAGI (reference sequence). V gave up 7 bases and J gave up 0 bases, with 16 bases separating them. For the CDR3, the DNA is TGTGCCAGCACCGAGGGACTCGCCTCCTCCTACAATGAGCAGTTCTTC. The encoded protein is CASTEGLASSYNEQFF.

This clone was recorded a few times. The rearrangement joins TRBV28 to TRBJ1-2; the match to TRBD1 covers 7 bases. Germline CDR1 reads MDHEN; CDR2 reads SYDVKM. The CDR3 contains 16 residues. After removal of 5 bases from V and 4 bases from J, the junction contained 13 bases not matched to a gene. DNA of the CDR3: TGTGCCAGCAGTCCCCCGGGACAGCCGACGGGCTATGGCTACACCTTC. Translated, it gives CASSPPGQPTGYGYTF.

This clone has just one count. The CDR3 nucleotides read TGTGCCAGCAGTGATAGGAGGTCGGTCGGCAATCAGCCCCAGCATTTT. Amino acid sequence: CASSDRRSVGNQPQHF. This rearrangement joins TRBV2 to TRBJ1-5; D remains ambiguous. CDR1 and CDR2 (germline): SNHLY, FYNNEI. The CDR3 extends over 16 amino acids. Trimming removed 3 bases from V and 2 bases from J, with 14 bases in between.

This clone appeared once. The chain uses TRBV28 and TRBJ2-7; 8 bases match TRBD1. Trimming at V came to 4 bases and at J to 0 bases, leaving 5 bases not matched to a gene. The germline V gene has CDR1 MDHEN and CDR2 SYDVKM. This CDR3 contains 15 residues. CDR3 in DNA: TGTGCCAGCAGTTACAGGGGGGCTAGCTCCTACGAGCAGTACTTC. It yields the protein CASSYRGASSYEQYF. Looking up the rest from reference TRBV28 and TRBJ2-7 gives the full variable domain: DVKVTQSSRYLVKRTGEKVFLECVQDMDHENMFWYRQDPGLGLRLIYFSYDVKMKEKGDIPEGYSVSREKKERFSLILESASTNQTSMYLCASSYRGASSYEQYFGPGTRLTVT.

This clone was counted a few times. V usage is TRBV6-5 and J usage is TRBJ2-1, with D tentatively TRBD1 (5 bases). The ends were cut back, 4 bases at V and 8 bases at J, with 21 bases in the middle. The CDR3 extends over 16 amino acids. CDR1 is MNHEY and CDR2 is SVGAGI in the germline V gene. The CDR3 DNA reads as TGTGCCAGCAGTTTAGTCGACAGCCCTCCATTAGATGAGCAGTTCTTC. Translating gives CASSLVDSPPLDEQFF.

This chain links TRBV19 with TRBJ1-1; TRBD1 matches at 8 bases. With 4 bases clipped from V and 5 bases from J, the junction kept 6 bases outside the gene matches. The CDR3 has 14 residues. CDR1 is LNHDA, CDR2 SQIVND, per germline (reference sequence). DNA of the CDR3: TGTGCCAGTAGTAACCAGGGACAGGTAACTGAAGCTTTCTTT. Residues: CASSNQGQVTEAFF.

This chain connects TRBV28 to TRBJ2-6; maybe TRBD2 (5 bases). V was pared by 7 bases and J by 0 bases, with 16 bases between. This CDR3 has 17 residues. The V gene's germline CDR1 is MDHEN and CDR2 SYDVKM. CDR3 region: CASKFGNRYSGANVLTF. Here the CDR3 DNA reads TGTGCCAGCAAGTTCGGGAATAGGTACTCTGGGGCCAACGTCCTGACTTTC. The complete variable domain, with remaining parts taken from reference TRBV28 and TRBJ2-6, reads DVKVTQSSRYLVKRTGEKVFLECVQDMDHENMFWYRQDPGLGLRLIYFSYDVKMKEKGDIPEGYSVSREKKERFSLILESASTNQTSMYLCASKFGNRYSGANVLTFGAGSRLTVL.

The rearrangement uses TRBV2 and TRBJ2-1, with TRBD2 matching over 11 bases. The junction had 6 bases not matched to a gene; V was cut back by 6 bases and J by 5 bases. The CDR3 has 15 amino acids. Germline assignment: CDR1 SNHLY and CDR2 FYNNEI. In nucleotides, the CDR3 is TGTGCCAGCAGCAAATTAGCGGGAGGGGACAATGAGCAGTTCTTC. This gives the protein CASSKLAGGDNEQFF.

CDR3 amino acids: CASSSGQLPETQYF. For the CDR3, the DNA is TGCGCCAGCAGCTCTGGACAGCTACCCGAGACCCAGTACTTC. The genes are TRBV4-3 and TRBJ2-5; D possibly corresponds to TRBD1 (6 bases). Germline CDR1 reads LGHNA; CDR2 reads YSLEER. CDR3 length equals 14 residues. V shed 5 bases and J shed 5 bases, with 15 bases lying between them.

V is TRBV7-8 and J is TRBJ1-2; 9 bases match TRBD1. CDR3 length: 15 residues. J gave up 8 bases and V 2 bases, and 9 bases lay outside the gene matches. The germline V gene encodes CDR1 SGHVS and CDR2 FQNEAQ. The CDR3 bases are TGTGCCAGCAGCTTAAGTGGATGGACAGGGGACGGCTACACCTTC. Amino acids: CASSLSGWTGDGYTF.

This chain joins TRBV30 and TRBJ2-2; the D is unclear. Germline CDR1 and CDR2: GTSNPN and SVGIG (reference sequence). The CDR3 covers 11 residues. DNA of the CDR3: TGTGGGATCCGGGACACCGGGGAGCTGTTTTTT. It specifies CGIRDTGELFF.

J is TRBJ1-5 and V is TRBV5-1, with D unclear. V was trimmed by 0 bases and J by 0 bases, leaving 4 bases between them. The CDR3 covers 14 residues. The germline gives CDR1 SGHRS, CDR2 YFSETQ. DNA for the CDR3: TGCGCCAGCAGCTTGGGCTATAGCAATCAGCCCCAGCATTTT. Translated: CASSLGYSNQPQHF.

This clone was seen a handful of times. This chain joins TRBV5-8 and TRBJ2-3; TRBD2 agrees at 11 bases. V lost 4 bases, J lost 5 bases, and 9 bases stayed unmatched. Germline V gives CDR1 SGHTS, CDR2 YDEGEE. The CDR3 has 16 amino acids. CDR3 loop: CASSLTALAGGDTQYF. The CDR3 bases are TGTGCCAGCAGCCTGACTGCTCTAGCGGGGGGAGATACGCAGTATTTT.

J is TRBJ1-2 and V is TRBV2; 8 positions match TRBD1. The CDR3 runs to 16 residues. CDR1 and CDR2 from the germline V gene are SNHLY and FYNNEI. V shed 0 bases and J 2 bases; nucleotides not matched to a gene: 5. CDR3 sequence reads: CASSEARRQGNYGYTF. The CDR3 DNA reads as TGTGCCAGCAGTGAAGCGCGGAGACAGGGGAACTATGGCTACACCTTC.

CDR3 protein: CASSQDRDKPGQPRPNGYTF. In DNA, the CDR3 is TGTGCCAGCAGCCAAGATAGAGACAAGCCGGGACAGCCACGACCCAATGGCTACACCTTC. V gene TRBV4-2 combines with J gene TRBJ1-2, with 7 bases matching TRBD1. The CDR3 has 20 amino acids. Looked up from germline, CDR1 is LGHNA and CDR2 is YNFKEQ. The V gene end was trimmed by 0 bases and the J gene end by 6 bases; junction bases not matched to a gene: 22.

The CDR3 region is CASSEAPGLAGGFHEQFF. The CDR3, as DNA: TGTGCCAGCAGTGAAGCCCCAGGACTAGCGGGAGGGTTTCATGAGCAGTTCTTC. This chain links TRBV6-1 with TRBJ2-1; TRBD2 aligns across 15 bases. The V gene end was trimmed by 0 bases and the J gene end by 8 bases; junction bases not matched to a gene: 8. The CDR3 covers 18 residues. CDR1 is MNHNS, CDR2 SASEGT, per germline.

The gene calls are TRBV5-1 and TRBJ2-3, with D perhaps matching TRBD1 (5 bases). The V gene's germline CDR1 is SGHRS and CDR2 YFSETQ. The ends were cut back, 4 bases at V and 2 bases at J, with 14 bases in the middle. The CDR3 sequence is 15 residues long. CDR3 coding DNA: TGCGCCAGCAGCGTTCAGGGATCCTACACAGATACGCAGTATTTT. Protein: CASSVQGSYTDTQYF.

This CDR3 is CATSREGRQPQHF. As DNA, the CDR3 is TGTGCCACCAGCAGAGAGGGGCGACAGCCCCAGCATTTT. The chain has TRBV15 and TRBJ1-5, with D perhaps TRBD1 (5 bases). Trimming took off 0 bases at V and 7 bases at J, with 7 bases between the two ends. There are 13 residues in the CDR3. CDR1 and CDR2 (germline): LNHNV, YYDKDF (reference sequence).

This CDR3 is CASSATGRLEETQYF. CDR3 DNA: TGTGCCAGCAGCGCGACAGGGAGGTTAGAAGAGACCCAGTACTTC. The rearrangement uses TRBV7-3 and TRBJ2-5, with D perhaps TRBD1 (7 bases). Germline V gene sequence: CDR1 SGHTA, CDR2 FQGTGA. This CDR3 has 15 amino acids. V was cut by 5 bases and J by 3 bases, with 16 bases left in between.

This chain uses TRBV9 with TRBJ2-3; perhaps TRBD2 as D (6 bases). This CDR3 has 15 residues. CDR1 SGDLS and CDR2 YYNGEE come from the germline V gene. V lost 4 bases and J 5 bases, leaving 17 bases between the germline ends. In DNA form, the CDR3 reads TGTGCCAGCAGCCCCATGGGACTTGGAGGAGATACGCAGTATTTT. Translated: CASSPMGLGGDTQYF.

This chain links TRBV5-1 with TRBJ2-1; 9 bases are a match to TRBD1. CDR1 and CDR2 (germline): SGHRS, YFSETQ. This CDR3 region has 16 residues. V lost 4 bases, J lost 7 bases, and 12 bases stayed unmatched. The CDR3 coding sequence is TGCGCCAGCAGCGTCACCGGGACAGGGCATCGGAATGAGCAGTTCTTC. Translating it yields CASSVTGTGHRNEQFF.

This clone was observed a few times. The chain carries TRBV10-3 and TRBJ2-1; D is possibly TRBD2 (6 bases). The CDR3 loop spans 15 amino acids. Deletions cut 7 bases from V and 0 bases from J, with 13 bases between. Per the germline V gene, CDR1 is ENHRY and CDR2 is SYGVKD. CDR3 in amino acids: CAIKEGRNSYNEQFF. The CDR3 nucleotides read TGTGCCATCAAGGAGGGCAGAAACTCCTACAATGAGCAGTTCTTC.

The rearrangement uses TRBV29-1 and TRBJ2-2; D gene uncertain. Germline V gene lookup returns CDR1 SQVTM and CDR2 ANQGSEA. This CDR3 region has 11 residues. V lost 7 bases and J lost 5, with 8 bases in between. CDR3 sequence reads: CSGGGTGELFF. Written as DNA, the CDR3 is TGCAGCGGCGGTGGGACCGGGGAGCTGTTTTTT.